This TCR beta chain is drawn from a study of blood T cell repertoires in COVID-19. As for the study in general: COVID-19 samples, acute and convalescent, were from the United States, Italy and Spain. T cells, B-cell-depleted T cells, or PBMCs provided the cDNA or gDNA that served as material.

The V segment lost 5 bases and the J segment 10 bases; nucleotides outside the gene matches: 7. The CDR3 is 13 residues long. The germline V gene encodes CDR1 MNHEY and CDR2 SVGEGT. Study processing details: Cell counts per sample came from amplifying reference gene primers. Clones were sequenced by immunoSEQ multiplex PCR, and TCRdb holds only the in-frame ones, with some missing. Clone size and V and J calls were adopted from that table, with D and trimming inferred from the DNA. The table has over 30,000 clones, about 92% seen once. This TCR derives from a man between 65 and 85 years old with active or convalescent COVID-19. The sequenced material came from peripheral blood. The V call is TRBV6-2 or TRBV6-3, the J call TRBJ1-1; 10 bases align to TRBD1. The CDR3 DNA is TGTGCCAGCAGTCCCGGACAGGGGGAGGGAGCTTTCTTT. It specifies CASSPGQGEGAFF.